The sequence of this T cell receptor beta chain was determined in a study of blood T cell repertoires in COVID-19. Study at large: The samples span acute and convalescent COVID-19 from the United States, Italy and Spain. From T cells, B-cell-depleted T cells, or PBMCs came the material, which was cDNA or gDNA.

Per the original methods: Amplifying reference gene primers gave estimates of nucleated cell counts. Measured with immunoSEQ multiplex PCR; TCRdb has only the in-frame clones, and not every one. The DNA gave D and trimming, while V, J and clone size come from that table. Among about 140,000 clones listed, 75% to 85% were seen once. The germline V and J ends were trimmed by 1 base and 3 bases, with 9 bases remaining between them. Germline CDR1 and CDR2: SEHNR and FQNEAQ (reference sequence). The CDR3 is made up of 15 amino acids. The V and J genes are TRBV7-9 and TRBJ2-2; a possible D gene is TRBD1 (6 bases). This TCR came from a woman older than 75 with active or convalescent COVID-19. Sequencing was carried out using peripheral blood. The CDR3 here is CASSLGTEYTGELFF. The CDR3 DNA reads TGTGCCAGCAGCTTAGGGACAGAATACACCGGGGAGCTGTTTTTT.